This T cell receptor beta chain was profiled in a study of T cell responses to AZD1222 COVID-19 vaccine. CDR1 is MDHEN, CDR2 SYDVKM, per germline. V was cut by 5 bases and J by 6 bases, with 14 bases left in between. The CDR3 is 14 residues long. The table came from immunoSEQ multiplex PCR; TCRdb's copy has only in-frame clones and leaves some out. The sample shows about 100,000 clones, nearly 90% of them seen only once. The sample in question was peripheral blood, obtained 28 days after the second AZD1222 dose. The V gene is TRBV28, the J gene TRBJ1-5; D ambiguous. The clonotype comes from an adult who received the AZD1222 COVID-19 vaccine. Here the CDR3 reads CASSLKIMTQPQHF. CDR3 bases: TGTGCCAGCAGTCTCAAGATCATGACTCAGCCCCAGCATTTT.